The T cell receptor (beta chain) under discussion was sequenced for a study of blood T cell repertoires in COVID-19. In the study overall: Both acute and convalescent COVID-19 samples were obtained from the United States, Italy and Spain. Sample material is recorded as cDNA or gDNA derived from T cells, B-cell-depleted T cells, or PBMCs.

In germline, CDR1 is MRHNA, CDR2 SNTAGT. The CDR3 contains 17 residues. Trimming cost V 0 bases and J 8 bases; bases outside gene matches: 11. Authors' methods: Estimation of nucleated cell counts relied on the amplification of reference gene primers. Sequencing used immunoSEQ multiplex PCR; TCRdb keeps in-frame clones, though not all of them. The DNA was the basis for D and trimming; V, J and clone size are from that table. The table records over 200,000 clones, 87% of them present only once. The chain is built from TRBV6-4 and TRBJ2-1; TRBD2 aligns across 9 bases. The receptor was derived from a woman aged 18 to 35 who had recovered from COVID-19. Sequenced material: peripheral blood. In DNA form, the CDR3 reads TGTGCCAGCAGTGACTCGAGCGGGGGGAATATCCTCGATGAGCAGTTCTTC. The encoded protein is CASSDSSGGNILDEQFF.